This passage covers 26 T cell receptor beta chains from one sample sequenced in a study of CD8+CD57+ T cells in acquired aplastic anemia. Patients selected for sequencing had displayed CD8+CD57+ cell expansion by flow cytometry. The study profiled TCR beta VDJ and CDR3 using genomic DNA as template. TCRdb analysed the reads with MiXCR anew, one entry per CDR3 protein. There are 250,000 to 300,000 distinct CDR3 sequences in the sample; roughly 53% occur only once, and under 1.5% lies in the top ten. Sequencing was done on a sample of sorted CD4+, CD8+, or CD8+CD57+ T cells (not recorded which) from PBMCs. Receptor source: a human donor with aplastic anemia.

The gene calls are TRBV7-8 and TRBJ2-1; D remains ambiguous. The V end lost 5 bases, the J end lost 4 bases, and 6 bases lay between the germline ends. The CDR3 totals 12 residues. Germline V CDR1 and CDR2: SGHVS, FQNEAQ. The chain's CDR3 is CASSVDYNEQFF. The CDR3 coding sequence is TGTGCCAGCAGCGTGGATTACAATGAGCAGTTCTTC.

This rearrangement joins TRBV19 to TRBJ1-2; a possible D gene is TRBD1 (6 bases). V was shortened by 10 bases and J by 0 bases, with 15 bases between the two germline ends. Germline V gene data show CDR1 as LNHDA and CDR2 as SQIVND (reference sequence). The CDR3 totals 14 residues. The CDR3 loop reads CATARGQANYGYTF. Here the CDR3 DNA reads TGTGCCACCGCCCGGGGACAAGCTAACTATGGCTACACCTTC.

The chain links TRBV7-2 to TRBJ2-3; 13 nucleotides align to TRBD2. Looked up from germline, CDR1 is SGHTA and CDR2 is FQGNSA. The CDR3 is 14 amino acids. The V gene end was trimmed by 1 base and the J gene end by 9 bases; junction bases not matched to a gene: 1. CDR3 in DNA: TGTGCCAGCAGCTTAGGACTAGCGGGGGGAACGCAGTATTTT. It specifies CASSLGLAGGTQYF.

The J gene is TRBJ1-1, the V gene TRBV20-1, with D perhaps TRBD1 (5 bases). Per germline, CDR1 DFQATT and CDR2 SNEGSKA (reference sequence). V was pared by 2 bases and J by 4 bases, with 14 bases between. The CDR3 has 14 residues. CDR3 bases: TGCAGTGCTAGATTCCAGGGTCGAGGCACTGAAGCTTTCTTT. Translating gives CSARFQGRGTEAFF.

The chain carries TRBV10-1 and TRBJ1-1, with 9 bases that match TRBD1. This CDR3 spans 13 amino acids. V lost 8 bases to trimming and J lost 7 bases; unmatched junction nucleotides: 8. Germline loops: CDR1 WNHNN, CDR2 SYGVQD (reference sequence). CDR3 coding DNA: TGCGCCAGCCAGGGGACAGGGCCGCATGAAGCTTTCTTT. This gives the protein CASQGTGPHEAFF.

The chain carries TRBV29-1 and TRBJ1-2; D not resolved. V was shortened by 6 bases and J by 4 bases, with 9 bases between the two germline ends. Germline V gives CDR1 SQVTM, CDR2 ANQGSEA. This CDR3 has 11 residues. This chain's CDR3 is CSVRDAYGYTF. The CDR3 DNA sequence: TGCAGCGTAAGGGATGCCTATGGCTACACCTTC.

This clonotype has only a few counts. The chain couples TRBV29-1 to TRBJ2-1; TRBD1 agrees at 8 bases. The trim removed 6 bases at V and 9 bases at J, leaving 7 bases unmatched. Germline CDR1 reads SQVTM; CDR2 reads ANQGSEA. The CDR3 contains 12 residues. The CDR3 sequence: CSVRQGTPEQFF. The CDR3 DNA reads TGCAGCGTGAGACAGGGGACTCCTGAGCAGTTCTTC.

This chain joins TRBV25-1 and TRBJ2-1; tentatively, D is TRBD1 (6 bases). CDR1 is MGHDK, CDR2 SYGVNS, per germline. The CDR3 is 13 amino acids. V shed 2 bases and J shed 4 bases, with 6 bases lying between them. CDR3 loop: CASSEGQYNEQFF. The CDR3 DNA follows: TGTGCCAGCAGTGAAGGACAGTACAATGAGCAGTTCTTC.

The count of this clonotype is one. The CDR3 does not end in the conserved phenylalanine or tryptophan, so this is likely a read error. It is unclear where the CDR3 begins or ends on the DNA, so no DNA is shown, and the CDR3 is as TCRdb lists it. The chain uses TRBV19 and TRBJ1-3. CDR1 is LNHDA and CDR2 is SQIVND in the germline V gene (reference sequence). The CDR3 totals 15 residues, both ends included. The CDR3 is CASLSGLPQGNTISV.

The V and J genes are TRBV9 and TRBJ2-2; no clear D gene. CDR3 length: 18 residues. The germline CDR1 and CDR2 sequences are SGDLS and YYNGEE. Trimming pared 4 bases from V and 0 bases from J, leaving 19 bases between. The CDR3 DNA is TGTGCCAGCAGCTCCTTTGCGTTGGTCACCTCGAACACCGGGGAGCTGTTTTTT. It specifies CASSSFALVTSNTGELFF.

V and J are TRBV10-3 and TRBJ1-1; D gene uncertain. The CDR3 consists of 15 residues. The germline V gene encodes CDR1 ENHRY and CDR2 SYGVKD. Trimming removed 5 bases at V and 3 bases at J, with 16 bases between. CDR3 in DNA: TGTGCCATCAGTATCGGGCTCCCCGGAGACACTGAAGCTTTCTTT. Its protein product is CAISIGLPGDTEAFF.

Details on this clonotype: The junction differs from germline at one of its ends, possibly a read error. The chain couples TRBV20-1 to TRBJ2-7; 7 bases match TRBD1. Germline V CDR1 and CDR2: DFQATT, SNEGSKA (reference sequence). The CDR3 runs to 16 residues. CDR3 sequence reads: CSAPPRTGQNFYEQHF. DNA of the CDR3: TGCAGTGCCCCGCCTCGAACGGGACAGAACTTCTACGAGCAGCACTTC.

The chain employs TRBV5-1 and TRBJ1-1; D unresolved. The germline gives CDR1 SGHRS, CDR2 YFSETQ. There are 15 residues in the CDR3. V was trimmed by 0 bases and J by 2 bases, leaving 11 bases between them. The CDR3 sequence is CASSLGERVNTEAFF. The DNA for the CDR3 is TGCGCCAGCAGCTTGGGGGAGAGGGTAAACACTGAAGCTTTCTTT.

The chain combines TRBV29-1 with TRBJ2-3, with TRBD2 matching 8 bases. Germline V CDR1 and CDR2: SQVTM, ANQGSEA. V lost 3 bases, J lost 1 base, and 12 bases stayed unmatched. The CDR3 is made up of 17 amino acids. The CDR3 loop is CSVDGTSGGQGTDTQYF. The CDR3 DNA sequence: TGCAGCGTTGATGGGACCAGCGGGGGCCAGGGCACAGATACGCAGTATTTT.

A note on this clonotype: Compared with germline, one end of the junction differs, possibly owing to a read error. The CDR3 reads CANRLAGVRNKQFF. The CDR3 DNA reads as TGTGCCAACAGACTAGCGGGAGTACGCAATAAGCAGTTCTTC. The rearrangement links TRBV2 to TRBJ2-1; 12 bases agree with TRBD2. The CDR3 runs to 14 residues. Looked up from germline, CDR1 is SNHLY and CDR2 is FYNNEI. Using reference TRBV2 and TRBJ2-1 for the parts outside the CDR3, the full variable domain is EPEVTQTPSHQVTQMGQEVILRCVPISNHLYFYWYRQILGQKVEFLVSFYNNEISEKSEIFDDQFSVERPDGSNFTLKIRSTKLEDSAMYFCANRLAGVRNKQFFGPGTRLTVL.

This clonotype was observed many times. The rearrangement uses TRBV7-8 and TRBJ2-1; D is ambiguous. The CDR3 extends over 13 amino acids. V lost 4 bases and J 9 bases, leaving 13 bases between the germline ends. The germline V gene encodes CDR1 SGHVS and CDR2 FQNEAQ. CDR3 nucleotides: TGTGCCAGCAGCTCGGCTGAGGCCGGTGAGCAGTTCTTC. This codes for CASSSAEAGEQFF. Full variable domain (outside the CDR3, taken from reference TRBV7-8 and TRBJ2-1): GAGVSQSPRYKVAKRGQDVALRCDPISGHVSLFWYQQALGQGPEFLTYFQNEAQLDKSGLPSDRFFAERPEGSVSTLKIQRTQQEDSAVYLCASSSAEAGEQFFGPGTRLTVL.

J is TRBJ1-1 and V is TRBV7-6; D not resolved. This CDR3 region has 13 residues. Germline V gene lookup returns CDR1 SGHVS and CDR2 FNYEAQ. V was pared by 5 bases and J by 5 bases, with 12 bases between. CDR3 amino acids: CASSALPGTEAFF. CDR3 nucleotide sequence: TGTGCCAGCAGCGCCCTCCCTGGAACTGAAGCTTTCTTT.

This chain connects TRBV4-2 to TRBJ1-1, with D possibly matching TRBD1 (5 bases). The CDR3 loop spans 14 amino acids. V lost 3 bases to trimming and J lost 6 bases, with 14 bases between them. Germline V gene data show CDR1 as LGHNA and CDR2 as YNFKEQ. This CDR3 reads CASSHPGRDAEAFF. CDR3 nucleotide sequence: TGTGCCAGCAGCCACCCTGGACGGGACGCTGAAGCTTTCTTT.

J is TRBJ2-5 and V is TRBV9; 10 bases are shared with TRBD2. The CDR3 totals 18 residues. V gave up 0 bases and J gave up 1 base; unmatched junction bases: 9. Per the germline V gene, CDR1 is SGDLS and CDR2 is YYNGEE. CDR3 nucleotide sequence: TGTGCCAGCAGCGTAGGTCGGGCTAGCGGGGGCCCCCAAGAGACCCAGTACTTC. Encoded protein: CASSVGRASGGPQETQYF.

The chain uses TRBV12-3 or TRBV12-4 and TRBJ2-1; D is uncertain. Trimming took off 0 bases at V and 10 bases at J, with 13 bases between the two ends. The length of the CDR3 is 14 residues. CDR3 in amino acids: CASSLAPGGVEQFF. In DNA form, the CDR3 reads TGTGCCAGCAGTTTAGCCCCAGGTGGTGTCGAGCAGTTCTTC.

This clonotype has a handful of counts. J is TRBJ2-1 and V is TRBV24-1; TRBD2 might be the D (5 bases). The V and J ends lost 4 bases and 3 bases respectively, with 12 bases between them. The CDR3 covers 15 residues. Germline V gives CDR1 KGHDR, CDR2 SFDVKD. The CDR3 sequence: CATSERAVGYNEQFF. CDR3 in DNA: TGTGCCACCAGTGAGAGGGCGGTAGGCTACAATGAGCAGTTCTTC.

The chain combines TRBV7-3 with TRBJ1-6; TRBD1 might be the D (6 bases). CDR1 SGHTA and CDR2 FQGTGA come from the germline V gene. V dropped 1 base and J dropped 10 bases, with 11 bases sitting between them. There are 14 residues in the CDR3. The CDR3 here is CASSLSGGLSPLHF. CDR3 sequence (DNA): TGTGCCAGCAGCTTAAGCGGGGGGCTGTCACCCCTCCACTTT.

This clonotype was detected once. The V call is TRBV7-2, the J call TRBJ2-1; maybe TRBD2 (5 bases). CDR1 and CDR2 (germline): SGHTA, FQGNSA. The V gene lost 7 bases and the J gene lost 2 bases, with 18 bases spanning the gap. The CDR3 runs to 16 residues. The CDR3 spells CASMMTGSRAYNEQFF. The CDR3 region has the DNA TGTGCCAGCATGATGACGGGAAGTCGGGCCTACAATGAGCAGTTCTTC.

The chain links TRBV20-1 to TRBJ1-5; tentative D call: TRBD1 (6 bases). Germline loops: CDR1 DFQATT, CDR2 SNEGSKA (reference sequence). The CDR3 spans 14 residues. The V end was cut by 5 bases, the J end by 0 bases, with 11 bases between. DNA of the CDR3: TGCAGTGCTGGGACAACAGATAGCAATCAGCCCCAGCATTTT. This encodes CSAGTTDSNQPQHF.

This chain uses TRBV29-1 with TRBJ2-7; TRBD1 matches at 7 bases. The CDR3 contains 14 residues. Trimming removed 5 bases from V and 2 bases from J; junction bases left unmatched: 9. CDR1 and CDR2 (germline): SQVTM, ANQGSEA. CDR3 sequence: CSVKQQGLPYEQYF. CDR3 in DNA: TGCAGCGTTAAACAACAGGGGCTCCCCTACGAGCAGTACTTC.

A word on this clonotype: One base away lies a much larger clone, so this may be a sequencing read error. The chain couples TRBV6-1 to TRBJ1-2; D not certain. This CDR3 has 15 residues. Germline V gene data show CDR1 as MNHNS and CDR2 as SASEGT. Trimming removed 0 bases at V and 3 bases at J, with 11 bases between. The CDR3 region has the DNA TGTGCCAGCAGTGAAGCAGCTAATCAAGACTATGGCTACACCTTC. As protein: CASSEAANQDYGYTF.